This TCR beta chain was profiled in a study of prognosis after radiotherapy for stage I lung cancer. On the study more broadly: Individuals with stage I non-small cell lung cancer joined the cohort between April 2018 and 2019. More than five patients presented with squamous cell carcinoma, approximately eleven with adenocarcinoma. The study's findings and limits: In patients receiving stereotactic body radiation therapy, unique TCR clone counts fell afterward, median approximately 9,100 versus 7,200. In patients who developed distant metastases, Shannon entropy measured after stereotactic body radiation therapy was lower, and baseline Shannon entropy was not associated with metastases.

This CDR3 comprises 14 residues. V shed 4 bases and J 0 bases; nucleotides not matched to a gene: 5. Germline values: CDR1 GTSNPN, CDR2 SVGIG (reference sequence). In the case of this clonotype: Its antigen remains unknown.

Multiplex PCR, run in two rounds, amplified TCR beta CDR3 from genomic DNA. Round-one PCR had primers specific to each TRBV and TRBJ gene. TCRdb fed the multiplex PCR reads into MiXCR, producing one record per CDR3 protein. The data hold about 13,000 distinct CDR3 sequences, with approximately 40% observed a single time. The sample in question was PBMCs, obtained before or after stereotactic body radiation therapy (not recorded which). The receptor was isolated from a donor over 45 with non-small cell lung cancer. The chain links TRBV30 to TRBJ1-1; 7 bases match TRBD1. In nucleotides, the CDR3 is TGTGCCTGGAACCTACAGGGGATGAACACTGAAGCTTTCTTT. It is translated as CAWNLQGMNTEAFF.